This T cell receptor beta chain was recorded in a study of T cells of healthy individuals. This clonotype was seen more than once but under ten times. TCRdb called the 5' RACE reads again in MiXCR, with one record for every CDR3 protein. The repertoire has about 100,000 distinct CDR3 sequences, under 20% of them found once; the top ten carry around 6.5%. Germline lookup yields CDR1 SGHTA and CDR2 FQGNSA. V lost 5 bases and J 2 bases, leaving 11 bases between the germline ends. This CDR3 spans 14 amino acids. The sequence came from a human donor in good health. V is TRBV7-2 and J is TRBJ2-3; perhaps D is TRBD1 or TRBD2 (6 bases each). CDR3 in DNA: TGTGCCAGCAGCCGGGGGCTCCACACAGATACGCAGTATTTT. The encoded protein is CASSRGLHTDTQYF.